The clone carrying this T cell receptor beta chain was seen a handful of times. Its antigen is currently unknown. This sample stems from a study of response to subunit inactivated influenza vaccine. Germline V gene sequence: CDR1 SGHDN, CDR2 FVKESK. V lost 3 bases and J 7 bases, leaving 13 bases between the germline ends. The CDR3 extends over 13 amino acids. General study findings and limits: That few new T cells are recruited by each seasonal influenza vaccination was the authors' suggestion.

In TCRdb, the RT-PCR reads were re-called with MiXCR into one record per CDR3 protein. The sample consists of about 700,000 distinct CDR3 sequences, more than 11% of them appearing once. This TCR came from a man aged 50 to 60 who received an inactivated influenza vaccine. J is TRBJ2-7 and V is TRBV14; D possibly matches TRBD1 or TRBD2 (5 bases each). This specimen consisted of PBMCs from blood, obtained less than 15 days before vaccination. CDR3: CASSHFGTGEQYF. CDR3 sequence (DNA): TGTGCCAGCAGCCATTTCGGGACCGGTGAGCAGTACTTC. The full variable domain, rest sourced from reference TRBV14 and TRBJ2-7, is EAGVTQFPSHSVIEKGQTVTLRCDPISGHDNLYWYRRVMGKEIKFLLHFVKESKQDESGMPNNRFLAERTGGTYSTLKVQPAELEDSGVYFCASSHFGTGEQYFGPGTRLTVT.